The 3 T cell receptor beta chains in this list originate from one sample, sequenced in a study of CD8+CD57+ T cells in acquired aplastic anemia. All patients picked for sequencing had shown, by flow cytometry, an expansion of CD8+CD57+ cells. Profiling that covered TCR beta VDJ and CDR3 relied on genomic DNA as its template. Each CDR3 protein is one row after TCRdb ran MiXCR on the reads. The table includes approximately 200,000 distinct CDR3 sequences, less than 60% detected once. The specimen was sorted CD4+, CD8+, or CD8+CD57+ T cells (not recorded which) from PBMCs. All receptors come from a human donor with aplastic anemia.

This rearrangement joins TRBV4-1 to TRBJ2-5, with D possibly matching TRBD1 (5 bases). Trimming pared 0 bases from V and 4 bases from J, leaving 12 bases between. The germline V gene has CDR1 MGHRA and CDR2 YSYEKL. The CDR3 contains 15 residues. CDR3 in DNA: TGCGCCAGCAGCCAAGAAGTTCAGGGCCCAGAGACCCAGTACTTC. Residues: CASSQEVQGPETQYF.

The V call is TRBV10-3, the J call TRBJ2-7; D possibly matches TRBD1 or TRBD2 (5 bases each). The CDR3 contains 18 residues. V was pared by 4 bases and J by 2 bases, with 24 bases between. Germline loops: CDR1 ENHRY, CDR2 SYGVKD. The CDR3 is CAISGQGSRTGAPYEQYF. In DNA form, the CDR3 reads TGTGCCATCAGTGGGCAGGGATCACGGACTGGCGCTCCCTACGAGCAGTACTTC.

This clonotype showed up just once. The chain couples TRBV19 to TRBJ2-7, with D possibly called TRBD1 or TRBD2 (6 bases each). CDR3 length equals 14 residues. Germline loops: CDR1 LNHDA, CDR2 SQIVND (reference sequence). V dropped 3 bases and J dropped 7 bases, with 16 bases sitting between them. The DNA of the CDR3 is TGTGCCAGTAGTATTTCGGTGGAGGGGGAAGAGCAGTACTTC. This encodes CASSISVEGEEQYF.